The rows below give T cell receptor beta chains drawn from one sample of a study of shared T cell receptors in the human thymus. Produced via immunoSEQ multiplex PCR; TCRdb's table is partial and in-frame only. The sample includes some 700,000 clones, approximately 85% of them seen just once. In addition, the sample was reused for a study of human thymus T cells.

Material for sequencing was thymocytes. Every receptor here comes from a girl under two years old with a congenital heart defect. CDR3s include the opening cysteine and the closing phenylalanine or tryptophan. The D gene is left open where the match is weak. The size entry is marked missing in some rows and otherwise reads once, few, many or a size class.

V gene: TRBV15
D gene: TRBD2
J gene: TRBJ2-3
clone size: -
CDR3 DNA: TGTGCCACCAGTTCTCCTAGCGGGGGGGCAGATACGCAGTATTTT
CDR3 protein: CATSSPSGGADTQYF

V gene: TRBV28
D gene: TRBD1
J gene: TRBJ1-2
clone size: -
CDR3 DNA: TGTGCCAGCAGTTTTCGCGTAGGGGGCCATGGCTACACCTTC
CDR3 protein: CASSFRVGGHGYTF

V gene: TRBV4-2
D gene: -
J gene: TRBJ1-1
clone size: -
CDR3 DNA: TGTGCCAGCAGCCAAGATATGACAGAGAACACTGAAGCTTTCTTT
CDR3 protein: CASSQDMTENTEAFF

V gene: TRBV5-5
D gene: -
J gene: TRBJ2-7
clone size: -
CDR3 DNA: TGTGCCAGCAGCTTGGCAAGGGTCCAGGGGTCCTACGAGCAGTACTTC
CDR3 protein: CASSLARVQGSYEQYF

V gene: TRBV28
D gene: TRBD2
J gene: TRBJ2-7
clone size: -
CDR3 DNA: TGTGCCAGCAGTTTTGAGCGGGGCCTTTCGATCCCACACGAGCAGTACTTC
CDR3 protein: CASSFERGLSIPHEQYF

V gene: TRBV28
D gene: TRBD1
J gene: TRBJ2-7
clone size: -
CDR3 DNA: TGTGCCAGCAGTTTCTCTGACAGGGGAACCTACGAGCAGTACTTC
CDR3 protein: CASSFSDRGTYEQYF

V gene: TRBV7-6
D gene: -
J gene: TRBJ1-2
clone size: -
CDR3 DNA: TGTGCCAGCAGCTTACTTCAGGGGAGCGGCTACACCTTC
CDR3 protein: CASSLLQGSGYTF

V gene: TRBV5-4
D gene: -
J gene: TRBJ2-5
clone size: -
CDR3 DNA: TGTGCCAGCAGCATTAGGACTCCCCAAGAGACCCAGTACTTC
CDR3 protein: CASSIRTPQETQYF

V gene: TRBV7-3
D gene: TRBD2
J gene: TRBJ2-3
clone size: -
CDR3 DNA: TGTGCCAGCAGCTTAGAAACCAGGGCGGGGGGGATCACAGATACGCAGTATTTT
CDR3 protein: CASSLETRAGGITDTQYF

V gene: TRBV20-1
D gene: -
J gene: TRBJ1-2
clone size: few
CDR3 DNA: TGCAGTCTGGGGACTCGCTATGGCTACACCTTC
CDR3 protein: CSLGTRYGYTF

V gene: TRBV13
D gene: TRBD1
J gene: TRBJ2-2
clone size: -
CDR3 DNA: TGTGCCAGCAGCTTAGGCAGACAGGGGGCTGACACCGGGGAGCTGTTTTTT
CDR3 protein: CASSLGRQGADTGELFF

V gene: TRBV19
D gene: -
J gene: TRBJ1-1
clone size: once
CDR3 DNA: TGTGCCAGTAGTACGTGGAGCACTGAAGCTTTCTTT
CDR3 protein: CASSTWSTEAFF

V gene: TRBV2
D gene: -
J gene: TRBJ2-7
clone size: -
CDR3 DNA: TGTGCCAGCAGTCCCTCGGGGGTCCACGAGCAGTACTTC
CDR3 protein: CASSPSGVHEQYF

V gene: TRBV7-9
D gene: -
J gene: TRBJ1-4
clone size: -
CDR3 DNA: TGTGCCAGCAGCCCTAGAAGGGAAAAACTGTTTTTT
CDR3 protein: CASSPRREKLFF

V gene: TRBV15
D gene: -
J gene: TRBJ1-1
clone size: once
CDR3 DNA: TGTGCCACCAGCCGAGGGGCCCGGGGTGGGATGAACACTGAAGCTTTCTTT
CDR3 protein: CATSRGARGGMNTEAFF

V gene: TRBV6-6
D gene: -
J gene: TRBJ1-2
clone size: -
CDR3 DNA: TGTGCCAGCAGCGGCGGACAGTTCTATGGCTACACCTTC
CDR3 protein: CASSGGQFYGYTF